The 28 T cell receptor beta chains presented below share a single source sample, sequenced in a study of blood T cell repertoires in COVID-19. TCRdb keeps only in-frame clones here, not all; method: immunoSEQ multiplex PCR. Of roughly 150,000 clones in the sample, around 83% were seen once. The sequencing input was peripheral blood. Receptors were obtained from a woman between 50 and 59 years old with acute or convalescent COVID-19.

The V gene is TRBV28, the J gene TRBJ2-7; D uncertain. The CDR3 is 12 amino acids. Trimming removed 6 bases at V and 2 bases at J, with 8 bases between. CDR1 is MDHEN and CDR2 is SYDVKM in the germline V gene. CDR3 residues: CASSPTPYEQYF. As DNA, the CDR3 is TGTGCCAGCAGCCCGACACCCTACGAGCAGTACTTC.

This clone was seen only once. This chain joins TRBV9 and TRBJ1-2; no clear D gene. This CDR3 has 14 residues. The germline V and J ends were trimmed by 0 bases and 3 bases, with 9 bases remaining between them. Germline V lookup: CDR1 SGDLS, CDR2 YYNGEE. This chain's CDR3 is CASSVVREDYGYTF. The CDR3 DNA sequence: TGTGCCAGCAGCGTAGTTAGGGAGGACTATGGCTACACCTTC.

This sequence joins TRBV5-1 and TRBJ2-1; 10 bases align to TRBD2. The CDR3 consists of 18 residues. CDR1 SGHRS and CDR2 YFSETQ come from the germline V gene. V lost 3 bases to trimming and J lost 3 bases; unmatched junction nucleotides: 12. CDR3 in DNA: TGCGCCAGCAGCTCCCCTACCCTAGCGGGGGAGATCTACAATGAGCAGTTCTTC. It yields the protein CASSSPTLAGEIYNEQFF. Supplemented by reference TRBV5-1 and TRBJ2-1, the full variable domain reads KAGVTQTPRYLIKTRGQQVTLSCSPISGHRSVSWYQQTPGQGLQFLFEYFSETQRNKGNFPGRFSGRQFSNSRSEMNVSTLELGDSALYLCASSSPTLAGEIYNEQFFGPGTRLTVL.

Only a few counts were recorded for this clone. This rearrangement joins TRBV6-1 to TRBJ2-7, with 12 bases matching TRBD2. This CDR3 spans 17 amino acids. Trimming removed 1 base from V and 5 bases from J; junction bases left unmatched: 9. Germline V gene data show CDR1 as MNHNS and CDR2 as SASEGT. CDR3 nucleotides: TGTGCCAGCAGTGAAGGCCTGACTAGCGGGAGCTTCCACGAGCAGTACTTC. Encoded protein: CASSEGLTSGSFHEQYF.

The chain joins TRBV3-1 (or the pseudogene TRBV3-2) to TRBJ2-3, with 11 bases that match TRBD2. CDR3 size: 14 residues. V dropped 8 bases and J dropped 0; count of bases not matched to a gene: 1. CDR1 and CDR2 from the germline V gene are LGHDT and YNNKEL (reference sequence). The CDR3 DNA reads TGTGCCAGCCGACTAGCGGGGAGCACAGATACGCAGTATTTT. The encoded protein is CASRLAGSTDTQYF.

The V gene is TRBV7-3, the J gene TRBJ2-1, with 8 bases lining up with TRBD2. This CDR3 has 16 residues. Trimming took 3 bases from V and 8 from J; bases not matched to a gene: 12. Germline loops: CDR1 SGHTA, CDR2 FQGTGA. The CDR3 nucleotides are TGTGCCAGCAGCTTGACGGGTGCGGGAGGCGGGGATGAGCAGTTCTTC. It yields the protein CASSLTGAGGGDEQFF.

Worth noting for this clone: This likely traces to a read error, being one base from a far larger clone. Other DNA sequences in the same sample also yield this CDR3. V is TRBV7-9 and J is TRBJ2-7; D uncertain. This CDR3 has 14 residues. The germline V gene encodes CDR1 SEHNR and CDR2 FQNEAQ (reference sequence). Deletions cut 5 bases from V and 1 base from J, with 12 bases between. CDR3 in DNA: TGTGCCAGCAGCCCGCCGACTGGGTCCTACGAGCAGTACTTC. It yields the protein CASSPPTGSYEQYF.

This chain links TRBV9 with TRBJ2-4, with D maybe TRBD1 (6 bases). From germline, CDR1 is SGDLS and CDR2 YYNGEE. The CDR3 runs to 14 residues. Trimming left V 2 bases short and J 3 bases short, with 9 bases between. The CDR3 spells CASSVTDSKNIQYF. Written as DNA, the CDR3 is TGTGCCAGCAGCGTCACGGACAGCAAAAACATTCAGTACTTC.

This clone was picked up one time. The V gene is TRBV7-6, the J gene TRBJ1-2; 12 bases are shared with TRBD1. Germline CDR1 is SGHVS and CDR2 is FNYEAQ. V was clipped by 4 bases and J by 6 bases; unmatched bases: 3. CDR3 length: 14 amino acids. The CDR3 loop is CASSWGQGANGYTF. CDR3 coding DNA: TGTGCCAGCAGCTGGGGACAGGGGGCGAATGGCTACACCTTC.

The rearrangement uses TRBV2 and TRBJ2-3, with 7 bases lining up with TRBD2. V dropped 1 base and J dropped 9; count of bases not matched to a gene: 1. The CDR3 consists of 12 residues. CDR1 is SNHLY and CDR2 is FYNNEI in the germline V gene. The CDR3 coding sequence is TGTGCCAGCAGTGAAGGGGGGGGGACGCAGTATTTT. The encoded protein is CASSEGGGTQYF.

The rearrangement joins TRBV10-1 to TRBJ2-2; tentative D call: TRBD2 (5 bases). The CDR3 has 13 residues. The germline CDR1 and CDR2 sequences are WNHNN and SYGVQD (reference sequence). Trimming took off 2 bases at V and 8 bases at J, with 9 bases between the two ends. The CDR3: CASSEMGDGELFF. CDR3 sequence (DNA): TGCGCCAGCAGTGAGATGGGAGATGGGGAGCTGTTTTTT.

The gene calls are TRBV5-6 and TRBJ1-6, with TRBD1 as a possible D gene (5 bases). The CDR3 sequence is 15 residues long. Trimming removed 0 bases from V and 10 bases from J, with 14 bases in between. Germline V gene data show CDR1 as SGHDT and CDR2 as YYEEEE. The CDR3 loop is CASSLVGGEESPLHF. CDR3 coding DNA: TGTGCCAGCAGCTTGGTGGGGGGTGAAGAATCACCCCTCCACTTT.

V usage is TRBV5-4 and J usage is TRBJ1-6; the D is unclear. This CDR3 is built from 15 residues. CDR1 and CDR2 from the germline V gene are SGHNT and YYREEE (reference sequence). The germline V and J ends were trimmed by 4 bases and 7 bases, with 15 bases remaining between them. CDR3 DNA sequence: TGTGCCAGCAGCGGGCGGGAGGGTCTGAATTCACCCCTCCACTTT. Amino acids: CASSGREGLNSPLHF.

The rearrangement uses TRBV4-2 and TRBJ2-3, with D hard to call. Germline V gives CDR1 LGHNA, CDR2 YNFKEQ. The V end was cut by 0 bases, the J end by 2 bases, with 9 bases between. The CDR3 is made up of 15 amino acids. CDR3 loop: CASSQDRGFTDTQYF. CDR3 nucleotide sequence: TGTGCCAGCAGCCAAGATCGAGGCTTCACAGATACGCAGTATTTT.

CDR3 protein: CASSRGLAGGNSYEQYF. CDR3 sequence (DNA): TGTGCCAGCAGCCGAGGACTAGCGGGGGGGAACTCCTACGAGCAGTACTTC. The chain links TRBV3-1 (or the pseudogene TRBV3-2) to TRBJ2-7; 15 bases fit TRBD2. CDR1 LGHDT and CDR2 YNNKEL come from the germline V gene (reference sequence). V trimming: 4 bases; J trimming: 0 bases; junction bases outside the gene matches: 4. The CDR3 spans 17 residues.

The rearrangement joins TRBV4-2 to TRBJ2-3; 7 bases line up with TRBD2. The germline gives CDR1 LGHNA, CDR2 YNFKEQ. This CDR3 comprises 16 residues. Losses at the gene ends were 0 bases for V and 1 base for J; bases not matched to a gene: 4. The CDR3 coding sequence is TGTGCCAGCAGCCAAGATTTCCGGGGGGGCACAGATACGCAGTATTTT. It yields the protein CASSQDFRGGTDTQYF.

This chain connects TRBV2 to TRBJ2-5; no reliable D call. Looked up from germline, CDR1 is SNHLY and CDR2 is FYNNEI. Trimming removed 6 bases at V and 5 bases at J, with 10 bases between. CDR3 length: 12 residues. The DNA for the CDR3 is TGTGCCAGCAGGCTAGAGAGGGAGACCCAGTACTTC. It specifies CASRLERETQYF.

The sample holds a few counts of this clone. The gene calls are TRBV12-3 or TRBV12-4 and TRBJ2-1; D possibly corresponds to TRBD2 (6 bases). V lost 5 bases and J 10 bases, leaving 15 bases between the germline ends. This CDR3 region has 13 residues. This CDR3 is CASSPRGFGEQFF. The DNA for the CDR3 is TGTGCCAGCAGTCCCCGGGGGTTCGGCGAGCAGTTCTTC.

V is TRBV29-1 and J is TRBJ1-4, with D perhaps TRBD1 (6 bases). The germline V and J ends were trimmed by 0 bases and 6 bases, with 8 bases remaining between them. CDR1 is SQVTM, CDR2 ANQGSEA, per germline. CDR3 size: 13 residues. The CDR3 bases are TGCAGCGTTGAAGAGGGGGCGGATGAAAAACTGTTTTTT. Translated, it gives CSVEEGADEKLFF.

The chain recombines TRBV18 with TRBJ1-4; 9 bases line up with TRBD1. Germline assignment: CDR1 KGHSH and CDR2 LQKENI. This CDR3 is 17 amino acids long. The J segment lost 5 bases and the V segment lost 2 bases, leaving 9 bases of the junction unmatched. In nucleotides, the CDR3 is TGTGCCAGCTCACCAAGGAGCGGGGACAGGGCGAATGAAAAACTGTTTTTT. It codes for CASSPRSGDRANEKLFF.

This clone was found once. The J gene is TRBJ2-7, the V gene TRBV7-8; D remains unclear. From germline, CDR1 is SGHVS and CDR2 FQNEAQ. This CDR3 region has 13 residues. Deletions cut 5 bases from V and 3 bases from J, with 11 bases between. CDR3 sequence reads: CASSLGRSYEQYF. Here the CDR3 DNA reads TGTGCCAGCAGCCTAGGACGGAGCTACGAGCAGTACTTC. The full variable domain, its missing parts supplied by reference TRBV7-8 and TRBJ2-7, is GAGVSQSPRYKVAKRGQDVALRCDPISGHVSLFWYQQALGQGPEFLTYFQNEAQLDKSGLPSDRFFAERPEGSVSTLKIQRTQQEDSAVYLCASSLGRSYEQYFGPGTRLTVT.

The gene calls are TRBV6-6 and TRBJ2-2; 7 bases align to TRBD1. Germline values: CDR1 MNHNY, CDR2 SVGAGI (reference sequence). V was pared by 10 bases and J by 2 bases, with 4 bases of the junction left unmatched. The CDR3 consists of 13 residues. The DNA for the CDR3 is TGTGCCACCAGAGGGGGCAACACCGGGGAGCTGTTTTTT. Its translation: CATRGGNTGELFF.

This chain connects TRBV5-1 to TRBJ2-5; D gene unclear. The CDR3 loop spans 16 amino acids. In germline, CDR1 is SGHRS, CDR2 YFSETQ. V lost 0 bases to trimming and J lost 5 bases, with 17 bases between them. Written as DNA, the CDR3 is TGCGCCAGCAGCTTGGCCTCGTCAGGCCTCAGTGAGACCCAGTACTTC. Residues: CASSLASSGLSETQYF.

V and J are TRBV3-1 (or the pseudogene TRBV3-2) and TRBJ1-1; D gene ambiguous. The CDR3 extends over 12 amino acids. Germline values: CDR1 LGHDT, CDR2 YNNKEL (reference sequence). V gave up 4 bases and J gave up 5 bases, with 8 bases separating them. The CDR3 here is CASSLEQTEAFF. DNA of the CDR3: TGTGCCAGCAGCCTTGAACAGACTGAAGCTTTCTTT.

This rearrangement joins TRBV6-5 to TRBJ2-3; possible D gene TRBD2, 5 bases. Per the germline V gene, CDR1 is MNHEY and CDR2 is SVGAGI. Trimming stripped 0 bases from V and 4 bases from J, with 14 bases between. The length of the CDR3 is 16 residues. Here the CDR3 DNA reads TGTGCCAGCAGTTACTCGGGTCGGCTAGCAGCAGATACGCAGTATTTT. Its translation: CASSYSGRLAADTQYF.

This CDR3 reads CASSATSGGATDTQYF. DNA of the CDR3: TGTGCCAGCAGCGCTACTAGCGGGGGGGCCACAGATACGCAGTATTTT. The V gene is TRBV6-4, the J gene TRBJ2-3, with TRBD2 matching 13 bases. J lost 2 bases, V lost 6 bases, and 5 bases had no gene match. This CDR3 is 16 amino acids long. The V gene's germline CDR1 is MRHNA and CDR2 SNTAGT.

The chain links TRBV12-3 or TRBV12-4 to TRBJ2-7, with D possibly being TRBD1 (6 bases). The length of the CDR3 is 12 residues. V gave up 6 bases and J gave up 6 bases, with 12 bases separating them. CDR3 in amino acids: CASRIQGSEQYF. CDR3 DNA sequence: TGTGCCAGCAGGATACAGGGAAGCGAGCAGTACTTC.

This clone was observed a few times. J is TRBJ1-1 and V is TRBV19; 10 nucleotides align to TRBD1. Germline assignment: CDR1 LNHDA and CDR2 SQIVND (reference sequence). After removal of 6 bases from V and 4 bases from J, the junction contained 2 bases not matched to a gene. The CDR3 covers 13 residues. The CDR3 DNA is TGTGCCAGTAGCTGGACAGGGGGCACTGAAGCTTTCTTT. Amino acids: CASSWTGGTEAFF.